This T cell receptor beta chain was captured in a study of cytomegalovirus exposure and HLA in healthy donors. About the research overall: Unique TCRs numbering about 85 million, obtained from HLA-typed donors, made up an early data release. Findings of the study overall: The likely origin of a cluster of highly shared sequence variants was a sequencing artifact. Association of a missense DCLRE1C variant with TCR beta V- and J-gene trimming was reported in a later analysis. Most CMV-associated TCR beta chains appeared HLA-restricted in a later analysis.

The CDR3 consists of 16 residues. With V trimmed by 0 bases and J by 1 base, 2 bases remained unmatched. Per the germline V gene, CDR1 is MNHEY and CDR2 is SVGAGI. A word on this clone: What it binds is unknown.

Both 60 Vbeta primers and 13 Jbeta primers went into the PCR. The method was immunoSEQ multiplex PCR; TCRdb's version includes in-frame clones alone and lacks a portion of them. The sample carries some 160,000 clones, 84% recorded once. The TCR comes from a man aged 18 to 35 in good health and CMV-seronegative. V is TRBV6-5 and J is TRBJ2-1; 8 positions match TRBD1. Material for sequencing was PBMCs. The CDR3 coding sequence is TGTGCCAGCAGTTACTCTAGGACAGGGTCCTACAATGAGCAGTTCTTC. It is translated as CASSYSRTGSYNEQFF.